The 27 T cell receptor beta chains listed next were all sequenced from one sample in a study of blood T cell repertoires in COVID-19. Clones were sequenced by immunoSEQ multiplex PCR, and TCRdb holds only the in-frame ones, with some missing. The profile shows 270,000 or so clones, roughly 91% of them singletons. Material for sequencing was peripheral blood. The receptors come from a woman in her 30s with COVID-19, enrolled during active disease.

A few counts support this clone. The chain couples TRBV4-1 to TRBJ2-1; D is undetermined. V was clipped by 5 bases and J by 0 bases, with 5 bases between them. Germline assignment: CDR1 MGHRA and CDR2 YSYEKL. The CDR3 contains 13 residues. The DNA of the CDR3 is TGCGCCAGCAGCGTCCGCTCCTACAATGAGCAGTTCTTC. Translated, it gives CASSVRSYNEQFF.

The V call is TRBV19, the J call TRBJ1-1, with TRBD1 as a possible D gene (5 bases). Germline values: CDR1 LNHDA, CDR2 SQIVND (reference sequence). This CDR3 is 13 amino acids long. Trimming cost V 1 base and J 6 bases, with 9 bases left between them. The CDR3 DNA is TGTGCCAGTAGTATAGGGGAAGGGGCTGAAGCTTTCTTT. Translating it yields CASSIGEGAEAFF.

The chain uses TRBV7-9 and TRBJ2-3, with 12 bases lining up with TRBD2. Germline V lookup: CDR1 SEHNR, CDR2 FQNEAQ (reference sequence). The CDR3 totals 17 residues. Unmatched junction bases numbered 11, after V lost 10 bases and J lost 0 bases. The CDR3 DNA reads TGTGCCATCCTACTAGCGGGGGGACCCTCTAGCACAGATACGCAGTATTTT. Amino acid sequence: CAILLAGGPSSTDTQYF.

This clone was observed a few times. The rearrangement uses TRBV2 and TRBJ2-1, with 7 bases lining up with TRBD1. The CDR3 consists of 14 residues. Germline assignment: CDR1 SNHLY and CDR2 FYNNEI. With 6 bases clipped from V and 3 bases from J, the junction kept 5 bases outside the gene matches. As DNA, the CDR3 is TGTGCCAGCAGGGCCCGGGACAGCTACAATGAGCAGTTCTTC. This sequence encodes CASRARDSYNEQFF.

CDR3 sequence reads: CASSLKGTGYASPLHF. In nucleotides, the CDR3 is TGTGCCAGCAGCTTGAAGGGGACAGGGTACGCCTCACCCCTCCACTTT. The chain couples TRBV5-4 to TRBJ1-6, with 9 positions matching TRBD1. The CDR3 spans 16 residues. Germline loops: CDR1 SGHNT, CDR2 YYREEE (reference sequence). The junction had 9 bases not matched to a gene; V was cut back by 1 base and J by 10 bases. The complete variable domain, with remaining parts taken from reference TRBV5-4 and TRBJ1-6, reads ETGVTQSPTHLIKTRGQQVTLRCSSQSGHNTVSWYQQALGQGPQFIFQYYREEENGRGNFPPRFSGLQFPNYSSELNVNALELDDSALYLCASSLKGTGYASPLHFGNGTRLTVT.

The rearrangement joins TRBV25-1 to TRBJ1-4; no clear D gene. Trimming left V 2 bases short and J 7 bases short, with 2 bases between. This CDR3 region has 11 residues. Germline loops: CDR1 MGHDK, CDR2 SYGVNS. For the CDR3, the DNA is TGTGCCAGCAGTGAACGTGAAAAACTGTTTTTT. It codes for CASSEREKLFF.

DNA of the CDR3: TGTGCCTCGAGGACAGGGAATATAGAGCAGTACTTC. Amino acids: CASRTGNIEQYF. The rearrangement joins TRBV7-9 to TRBJ2-7, with 8 bases that match TRBD1. Losses at the gene ends were 11 bases for V and 7 bases for J; bases not matched to a gene: 10. CDR1 is SEHNR, CDR2 FQNEAQ, per germline (reference sequence). The CDR3 runs to 12 residues.

This chain uses TRBV6-5 with TRBJ1-1; maybe TRBD1 (5 bases). V dropped 0 bases and J dropped 6 bases, with 11 bases sitting between them. Germline CDR1 MNHEY, CDR2 SVGAGI. The length of the CDR3 is 14 residues. The CDR3 is CASSYSGRGSEAFF. CDR3 coding DNA: TGTGCCAGCAGTTACTCGGGTAGGGGTTCTGAAGCTTTCTTT.

This chain joins TRBV27 and TRBJ2-5, with D possibly being TRBD1 (6 bases). The germline CDR1 and CDR2 sequences are MNHEY and SMNVEV (reference sequence). The germline V and J ends were trimmed by 4 bases and 9 bases, with 21 bases remaining between them. This CDR3 comprises 15 residues. This chain's CDR3 is CASSSLTRSDRSQYF. The CDR3 DNA follows: TGTGCCAGCAGTTCACTAACTAGGAGTGACAGGTCCCAGTACTTC.

The V and J genes are TRBV20-1 and TRBJ1-2, with a possible D match to TRBD1 (6 bases). Trimming left V 4 bases short and J 8 bases short, with 11 bases between. The CDR3 has 11 amino acids. The germline CDR1 and CDR2 sequences are DFQATT and SNEGSKA (reference sequence). The CDR3 DNA follows: TGCAGTGCTATACAGGGTGGCGGCTACACCTTC. Its protein product is CSAIQGGGYTF.

This chain connects TRBV10-3 to TRBJ2-2; D gene unclear. The CDR3 covers 15 residues. V gave up 3 bases and J gave up 0 bases, with 8 bases separating them. CDR1 and CDR2 from the germline V gene are ENHRY and SYGVKD. CDR3 region: CAISDPGPNTGELFF. CDR3 bases: TGTGCCATCAGTGACCCGGGTCCGAACACCGGGGAGCTGTTTTTT.

This clone came up once. The chain employs TRBV7-9 and TRBJ1-3; 7 nucleotides line up with TRBD1. There are 16 residues in the CDR3. Germline V CDR1 and CDR2: SEHNR, FQNEAQ (reference sequence). V was clipped by 4 bases and J by 1 base; unmatched bases: 7. The CDR3 here is CASSSLTGRSGNTIYF. For the CDR3, the DNA is TGTGCCAGCAGCTCCCTGACAGGGCGTTCTGGAAACACCATATATTTT.

The V and J genes are TRBV11-2 and TRBJ1-2, with 7 nucleotides matching TRBD1. The CDR3 is made up of 15 amino acids. The J segment lost 8 bases and the V segment lost 6 bases, leaving 15 bases of the junction unmatched. The V gene's germline CDR1 is SGHAT and CDR2 FQNNGV. CDR3: CASRDKGHRGGGYTF. CDR3 in DNA: TGTGCCAGCAGGGACAAAGGGCACAGGGGCGGAGGCTACACCTTC.

The J gene is TRBJ2-1, the V gene TRBV7-7; TRBD2 matches at 8 bases. The length of the CDR3 is 16 residues. Losses at the gene ends were 1 base for V and 7 bases for J; bases not matched to a gene: 9. Germline V CDR1 and CDR2: SSHAT, FNYEAQ (reference sequence). Here the CDR3 reads CASSLGLGGGQNEQFF. In DNA form, the CDR3 reads TGTGCCAGCAGCTTAGGCCTCGGCGGGGGGCAAAATGAGCAGTTCTTC.

This chain joins TRBV14 and TRBJ1-6; D is unresolved. Germline CDR1 SGHDN, CDR2 FVKESK. V was trimmed by 4 bases and J by 10 bases, leaving 11 bases between them. CDR3 length: 13 amino acids. Written as DNA, the CDR3 is TGTGCCAGCAGCCCATCTGCGCACTCACCCCTCCACTTT. It is translated as CASSPSAHSPLHF.

V and J are TRBV21-1 and TRBJ1-5; the table gives TRBD1 as D, unverified against the DNA. TRBV21-1 is classified as a pseudogene. The CDR3 spans 14 residues. CDR3 DNA: TGTGCCAGCCCCTCAGGGAAGAGCAATCAGCCCCAGCATTTT. Its protein is CASPSGKSNQPQHF.

V is TRBV19 and J is TRBJ2-2; 8 nucleotides match TRBD1. The CDR3 spans 16 residues. Germline V lookup: CDR1 LNHDA, CDR2 SQIVND (reference sequence). With 5 bases clipped from V and 6 bases from J, the junction kept 11 bases outside the gene matches. The CDR3 DNA follows: TGTGCCAGTAGTTCCGGACAGGGATGGTTCGCCGGGGAGCTGTTTTTT. Protein product: CASSSGQGWFAGELFF.

V usage is TRBV27 and J usage is TRBJ1-2; D unresolved. The germline V gene has CDR1 MNHEY and CDR2 SMNVEV (reference sequence). The CDR3 loop spans 14 amino acids. V lost 0 bases and J lost 7, with 12 bases in between. CDR3: CASSLSRQAGGYTF. In nucleotides, the CDR3 is TGTGCCAGCAGTTTATCACGCCAGGCGGGTGGCTACACCTTC.

This sequence joins TRBV24-1 and TRBJ2-3; D possibly corresponds to TRBD1 (5 bases). Trimming removed 12 bases at V and 2 bases at J, with 11 bases between. The CDR3 sequence is 12 residues long. The germline CDR1 and CDR2 sequences are KGHDR and SFDVKD. In DNA form, the CDR3 reads TGTGCCGCCTGGACATTCACAGATACGCAGTATTTT. Its protein product is CAAWTFTDTQYF.

Here the CDR3 reads CATSRHQGGGGYTF. The DNA of the CDR3 is TGTGCCACCAGCAGACACCAGGGGGGAGGAGGCTACACCTTC. The chain has TRBV15 and TRBJ1-2; 7 bases are shared with TRBD1. Trimming took 2 bases from V and 8 from J; bases not matched to a gene: 8. The CDR3 spans 14 residues. Germline loops: CDR1 LNHNV, CDR2 YYDKDF (reference sequence).

V usage is TRBV18 and J usage is TRBJ2-7, with 7 nucleotides matching TRBD2. Germline loops: CDR1 KGHSH, CDR2 LQKENI. The CDR3 is 14 amino acids. The trim removed 2 bases at V and 0 bases at J, leaving 1 base unmatched. In nucleotides, the CDR3 is TGTGCCAGCTCACCAGGGGGGGGCTCCTACGAGCAGTACTTC. It translates to CASSPGGGSYEQYF.

The chain links TRBV28 to TRBJ1-1; 7 nucleotides line up with TRBD1. The CDR3 covers 17 residues. J gave up 0 bases and V 5 bases, and 12 bases lay outside the gene matches. CDR1 and CDR2 (germline): MDHEN, SYDVKM. CDR3 nucleotides: TGTGCCAGCAGTCTGCGACAGGGCTCCTTCATGAACACTGAAGCTTTCTTT. Its translation: CASSLRQGSFMNTEAFF.

The chain combines TRBV6-6 with TRBJ1-1; 8 bases match TRBD1. The CDR3 is made up of 16 amino acids. V trimming: 6 bases; J trimming: 2 bases; junction bases outside the gene matches: 11. Germline V gives CDR1 MNHNY, CDR2 SVGAGI (reference sequence). As DNA, the CDR3 is TGTGCCAGCAGCCACAGAAGGACAGGGCTAAACACTGAAGCTTTCTTT. Amino acid sequence: CASSHRRTGLNTEAFF.

This clone was counted once. V usage is TRBV5-1 and J usage is TRBJ1-1; D is undetermined. The CDR3 extends over 14 amino acids. The germline V gene encodes CDR1 SGHRS and CDR2 YFSETQ. V lost 3 bases to trimming and J lost 0 bases, with 9 bases between them. The CDR3 DNA follows: TGCGCCAGCAGCTCCCGGGATATGAACACTGAAGCTTTCTTT. Its protein is CASSSRDMNTEAFF.

The gene calls are TRBV2 and TRBJ1-5, with 8 bases identical to TRBD1. Germline V gene data show CDR1 as SNHLY and CDR2 as FYNNEI. Trimming removed 11 bases from V and 5 bases from J; junction bases left unmatched: 8. CDR3 length: 13 residues. In nucleotides, the CDR3 is TGTGCCGGGACCCAGGGGGCCCATCAGCCCCAGCATTTT. Amino acids: CAGTQGAHQPQHF.

V is TRBV19 and J is TRBJ1-2; D might be TRBD1 (6 bases). The germline V and J ends were trimmed by 6 bases and 5 bases, with 13 bases remaining between them. There are 13 residues in the CDR3. Germline V gives CDR1 LNHDA, CDR2 SQIVND (reference sequence). The CDR3 DNA reads TGTGCCAGTAGCCCAAGGGGGTATTATGGCTACACCTTC. It translates to CASSPRGYYGYTF.

The chain recombines TRBV9 with TRBJ2-7, with 7 positions matching TRBD1. Germline V gene data show CDR1 as SGDLS and CDR2 as YYNGEE. The CDR3 contains 14 residues. After removal of 1 base from V and 6 bases from J, the junction contained 7 bases not matched to a gene. This CDR3 is CASSVSIGGFEQYF. CDR3 coding DNA: TGTGCCAGCAGCGTAAGTATAGGGGGCTTCGAGCAGTACTTC.